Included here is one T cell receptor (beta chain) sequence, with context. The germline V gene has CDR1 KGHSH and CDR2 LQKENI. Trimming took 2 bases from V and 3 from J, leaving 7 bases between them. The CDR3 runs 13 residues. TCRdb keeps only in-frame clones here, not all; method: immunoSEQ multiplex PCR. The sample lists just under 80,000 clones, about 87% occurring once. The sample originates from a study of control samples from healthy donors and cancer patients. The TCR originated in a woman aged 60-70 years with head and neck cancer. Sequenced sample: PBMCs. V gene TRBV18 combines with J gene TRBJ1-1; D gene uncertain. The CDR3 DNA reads TGTGCCAGCTCACCAGGGTGGGACACTGAAGCTTTCTTT. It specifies CASSPGWDTEAFF.